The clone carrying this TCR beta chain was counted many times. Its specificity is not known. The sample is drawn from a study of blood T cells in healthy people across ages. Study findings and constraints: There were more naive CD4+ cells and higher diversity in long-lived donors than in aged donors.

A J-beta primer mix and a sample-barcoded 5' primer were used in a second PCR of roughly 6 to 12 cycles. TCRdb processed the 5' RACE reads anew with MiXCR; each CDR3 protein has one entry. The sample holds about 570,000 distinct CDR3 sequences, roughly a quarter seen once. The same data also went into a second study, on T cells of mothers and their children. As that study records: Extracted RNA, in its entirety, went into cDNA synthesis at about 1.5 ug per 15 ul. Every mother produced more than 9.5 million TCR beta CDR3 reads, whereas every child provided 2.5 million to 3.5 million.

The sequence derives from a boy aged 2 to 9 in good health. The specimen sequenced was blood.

The CDR3 sequence: CSARVPDYEQYF. In DNA form, the CDR3 reads TGCAGTGCTAGAGTACCAGACTACGAGCAGTACTTC. This chain joins TRBV20-1 and TRBJ2-7, with no clear D. The V end lost 1 base, the J end lost 3 bases, and 7 bases lay between the germline ends. This CDR3 is 12 amino acids long. CDR1 and CDR2 (germline): DFQATT, SNEGSKA (reference sequence).